Each of the 14 T cell receptor beta chains below was sequenced from the same sample in a study of T cell changes during pregnancy in multiple sclerosis. The method was immunoSEQ multiplex PCR; TCRdb's version includes in-frame clones alone and lacks a portion of them. The table shows roughly 66,000 clones, with around 92% occurring only once. Sequencing used peripheral blood, obtained in the first trimester of pregnancy. These receptor sequences come from a female donor with multiple sclerosis, enrolled in a pregnancy study.

The chain is built from TRBV7-9 and TRBJ1-4, with D maybe TRBD1 (6 bases). The V gene lost 5 bases and the J gene lost 4 bases, with 17 bases spanning the gap. The CDR3 consists of 16 residues. Per germline, CDR1 SEHNR and CDR2 FQNEAQ (reference sequence). Written as DNA, the CDR3 is TGTGCCAGCAGCCCATCCCGGACAGTTAGTAATGAAAAACTGTTTTTT. Translated: CASSPSRTVSNEKLFF.

The chain employs TRBV7-2 and TRBJ2-5; D gene unclear. The CDR3 is 13 residues long. From germline, CDR1 is SGHTA and CDR2 FQGNSA. V was clipped by 1 base and J by 2 bases, with 5 bases between them. For the CDR3, the DNA is TGTGCCAGCAGCTTAGTCGTACAAGAGACCCAGTACTTC. Translated: CASSLVVQETQYF.

The chain employs TRBV15 and TRBJ2-4; 7 nucleotides line up with TRBD2. CDR3 size: 17 residues. Germline loops: CDR1 LNHNV, CDR2 YYDKDF (reference sequence). The V and J ends lost 3 bases and 0 bases, in that order; junction bases with no gene match: 8. CDR3 protein: CATSSVRGGLAKNIQYF. Written as DNA, the CDR3 is TGTGCCACCAGCAGTGTCCGGGGAGGGCTAGCCAAAAACATTCAGTACTTC. The variable domain in full, with the rest retrieved from reference TRBV15 and TRBJ2-4, is DAMVIQNPRYQVTQFGKPVTLSCSQTLNHNVMYWYQQKSSQAPKLLFHYYDKDFNNEADTPDNFQSRRPNTSFCFLDIRSPGLGDTAMYLCATSSVRGGLAKNIQYFGAGTRLSVL.

The J gene is TRBJ2-5, the V gene TRBV6-1; perhaps TRBD2 as D (6 bases). CDR1 MNHNS and CDR2 SASEGT come from the germline V gene. V was cut by 2 bases and J by 0 bases, with 13 bases left in between. The CDR3 contains 16 residues. CDR3 nucleotide sequence: TGTGCCAGCAGTGAACTAGCGCTGCCCCACCAAGAGACCCAGTACTTC. Translating gives CASSELALPHQETQYF.

Only one count was recorded for this clone. The chain employs TRBV19 and TRBJ1-4; 7 bases align to TRBD1. In germline, CDR1 is LNHDA, CDR2 SQIVND (reference sequence). Trimming removed 4 bases from V and 8 bases from J; junction bases left unmatched: 7. This CDR3 has 14 amino acids. The DNA for the CDR3 is TGTGCCAGTAGTACGACAGGGATAGTAGAAAAACTGTTTTTT. Its protein product is CASSTTGIVEKLFF. Drawing the rest from reference TRBV19 and TRBJ1-4, the complete variable domain is DGGITQSPKYLFRKEGQNVTLSCEQNLNHDAMYWYRQDPGQGLRLIYYSQIVNDFQKGDIAEGYSVSREKKESFPLTVTSAQKNPTAFYLCASSTTGIVEKLFFGSGTQLSVL.

This clone was seen once. This chain links TRBV29-1 with TRBJ2-7; 8 nucleotides line up with TRBD1. The CDR3 is 11 amino acids. V was pared by 7 bases and J by 9 bases, with 8 bases of the junction left unmatched. Per the germline V gene, CDR1 is SQVTM and CDR2 is ANQGSEA. CDR3 sequence: CSAGLQGVQYF. The CDR3 DNA follows: TGCAGCGCCGGATTACAGGGGGTGCAGTACTTC.

The V call is TRBV7-2, the J call TRBJ2-1; a possible D gene is TRBD2 (7 bases). The CDR3 consists of 16 residues. The germline V and J ends were trimmed by 5 bases and 5 bases, with 19 bases remaining between them. Germline V gene lookup returns CDR1 SGHTA and CDR2 FQGNSA. CDR3 in amino acids: CASSPGGQISHNEQFF. For the CDR3, the DNA is TGTGCCAGCAGCCCGGGGGGACAAATATCCCACAATGAGCAGTTCTTC.

With respect to this clone: At one end the junction does not follow the germline gene, possibly because of a read error. The rearrangement uses TRBV19 and TRBJ1-2; 9 bases match TRBD1. The CDR3 length is 15 residues. Germline values: CDR1 LNHDA, CDR2 SQIVND (reference sequence). The CDR3 is CASSAPGLGQGQVGF. In DNA, the CDR3 is TGTGCCAGTAGTGCTCCTGGTTTGGGACAGGGTCAGGTTGGCTTC.

This chain joins TRBV19 and TRBJ2-3; a weak D match, TRBD2 (6 bases). This CDR3 has 14 residues. V lost 5 bases and J 1 base, leaving 10 bases between the germline ends. The germline gives CDR1 LNHDA, CDR2 SQIVND (reference sequence). This CDR3 reads CASSLASGTDTQYF. Here the CDR3 DNA reads TGTGCCAGTAGTTTGGCTAGCGGCACAGATACGCAGTATTTT.

CDR3 in DNA: TGTGCCAGCAGCCAAGCGGTAGCGGGACTAGAGACCCAGTACTTC. Translation: CASSQAVAGLETQYF. The gene calls are TRBV14 and TRBJ2-5, with TRBD2 matching over 8 bases. V shed 1 base, J shed 4 bases, and the junction held 5 bases outside the gene matches. Germline CDR1 reads SGHDN; CDR2 reads FVKESK. There are 15 residues in the CDR3.

The chain is built from TRBV7-3 and TRBJ2-1; unclear D gene. This CDR3 is built from 13 residues. Per the germline V gene, CDR1 is SGHTA and CDR2 is FQGTGA. The ends were cut back, 0 bases at V and 9 bases at J, with 9 bases in the middle. Here the CDR3 DNA reads TGTGCCAGCAGCTTAACCACGGGTAGTGAGCAGTTCTTC. Translated, it gives CASSLTTGSEQFF.

V and J are TRBV19 and TRBJ2-1; the D is unclear. The germline V and J ends were trimmed by 4 bases and 9 bases, with 10 bases remaining between them. The CDR3 is 12 amino acids. Germline V lookup: CDR1 LNHDA, CDR2 SQIVND (reference sequence). The CDR3 here is CASSSGVGEQFF. Written as DNA, the CDR3 is TGTGCCAGTAGTAGCGGAGTGGGTGAGCAGTTCTTC.

The CDR3 DNA reads as TGTGCCAGTAGTGGAACTAGCGGGAGTAGGAATGAGCAGTTCTTC. This encodes CASSGTSGSRNEQFF. The chain couples TRBV19 to TRBJ2-1, with 11 bases fitting TRBD2. Germline trimming cut 5 bases from V and 7 bases from J; bases unmatched to any gene: 7. The CDR3 has 15 amino acids. CDR1 and CDR2 from the germline V gene are LNHDA and SQIVND (reference sequence). Filled out from reference TRBV19 and TRBJ2-1, the complete variable domain reads DGGITQSPKYLFRKEGQNVTLSCEQNLNHDAMYWYRQDPGQGLRLIYYSQIVNDFQKGDIAEGYSVSREKKESFPLTVTSAQKNPTAFYLCASSGTSGSRNEQFFGPGTRLTVL.

The V and J genes are TRBV2 and TRBJ2-7; 7 positions agree with TRBD2. V lost 4 bases to trimming and J lost 0 bases; unmatched junction nucleotides: 6. The CDR3 spans 15 residues. Per germline, CDR1 SNHLY and CDR2 FYNNEI. The CDR3 loop is CASSGGSRGSYEQYF. The CDR3 DNA reads TGTGCCAGCAGTGGCGGGAGTAGAGGCTCCTACGAGCAGTACTTC.